This T cell receptor (beta chain) was found in a study of cytomegalovirus exposure and HLA in healthy donors. With 60 Vbeta and 13 Jbeta primers, the PCR was carried out. Only in-frame clones appear in the TCRdb table, and some are missing; sequencing was by immunoSEQ multiplex PCR. This repertoire shows 150,000 to 200,000 clones, approximately 72% found once; its top ten account for roughly 1.9%. Regarding donors, all were healthy bone marrow donors. Sequenced sample: PBMCs. The sequence was obtained from a female donor in good health and CMV-seronegative.

The DNA for the CDR3 is TGCGCCAGCAGCTCCGGAGCTAGCGGCACAGATACGCAGTATTTT. This gives the protein CASSSGASGTDTQYF. The rearrangement uses TRBV5-1 and TRBJ2-3; maybe TRBD2 (6 bases). In germline, CDR1 is SGHRS, CDR2 YFSETQ. The CDR3 contains 15 residues. Between the trimmed V and J ends, which lost 3 bases and 1 base, there was a span of 12 bases.